This T cell receptor (beta chain) was sequenced for a study of PD-1 blockade in classical Hodgkin lymphoma. This CDR3 is built from 13 residues. Trimming shortened V by 7 bases and J by 0 bases, and 9 bases separated the two germline ends. From germline, CDR1 is MNHNS and CDR2 SASEGT. Libraries were prepared by immunoSEQ multiplex PCR; TCRdb keeps only in-frame clonotypes and omits some of them. The sample lists roughly 40,000 clones; about nine tenths were seen once. All trial patients relapsed after autologous stem cell transplantation. This clonotype originated in a human donor with classical Hodgkin lymphoma. The sample in question was peripheral blood mononuclear cells (PBMCs), obtained at baseline. This chain connects TRBV6-1 to TRBJ1-1; D not resolved. As DNA, the CDR3 is TGTGCCAGCACCCGTGGGGTGAACACTGAAGCTTTCTTT. Amino acid sequence: CASTRGVNTEAFF.